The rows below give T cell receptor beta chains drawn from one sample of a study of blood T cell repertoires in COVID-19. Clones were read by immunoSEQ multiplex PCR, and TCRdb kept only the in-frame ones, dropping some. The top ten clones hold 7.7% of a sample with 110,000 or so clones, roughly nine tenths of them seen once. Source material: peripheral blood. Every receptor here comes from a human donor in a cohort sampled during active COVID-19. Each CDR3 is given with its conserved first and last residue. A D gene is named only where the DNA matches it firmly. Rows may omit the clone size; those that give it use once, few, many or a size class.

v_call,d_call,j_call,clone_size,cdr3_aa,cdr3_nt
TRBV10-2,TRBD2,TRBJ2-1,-,CASTSGVLTEQFF,TGCGCCAGTACTAGCGGGGTCCTCACTGAGCAGTTCTTC
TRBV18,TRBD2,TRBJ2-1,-,CASSPPVAGGPRNEQFF,TGTGCCAGCTCACCACCAGTGGCGGGAGGTCCTCGCAATGAGCAGTTCTTC
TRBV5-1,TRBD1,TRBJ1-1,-,CASSYTQGARTEAFF,TGCGCCAGCAGTTACACCCAGGGGGCGAGGACTGAAGCTTTCTTT
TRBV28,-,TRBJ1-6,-,CASTGSNSPLHF,TGTGCCAGTACGGGATCTAATTCACCCCTCCACTTT
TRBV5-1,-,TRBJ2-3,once,CASSQSTDTQYF,TGCGCCAGCAGCCAGAGCACAGATACGCAGTATTTT
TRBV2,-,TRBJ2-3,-,CASSDGGGLPSTDTQYF,TGTGCCAGCAGTGATGGGGGGGGCCTCCCTAGCACAGATACGCAGTATTTT
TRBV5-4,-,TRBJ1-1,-,CASSLGTTEAFF,TGTGCCAGCAGCTTAGGGACAACTGAAGCTTTCTTT
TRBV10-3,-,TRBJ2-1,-,CAISELGSSYNEQFF,TGTGCCATCAGTGAGTTGGGGAGCTCCTACAATGAGCAGTTCTTC
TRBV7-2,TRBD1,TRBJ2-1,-,CASSPGWRQGIEQFF,TGTGCCAGCAGCCCCGGGTGGAGACAGGGGATTGAGCAGTTCTTC
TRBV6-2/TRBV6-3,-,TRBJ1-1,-,CASSWAANTEAFF,TGTGCCAGCAGTTGGGCCGCGAACACTGAAGCTTTCTTT
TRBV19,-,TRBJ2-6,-,CASSSAGANVLTF,TGTGCCAGTAGTTCCGCTGGGGCCAACGTCCTGACTTTC
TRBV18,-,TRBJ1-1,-,CASSPPGKRDTEAFF,TGTGCCAGCTCACCACCGGGAAAGAGGGACACTGAAGCTTTCTTT
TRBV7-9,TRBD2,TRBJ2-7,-,CASSALERGSYEQYF,TGTGCCAGCAGCGCACTAGAGCGGGGATCATACGAGCAGTACTTC
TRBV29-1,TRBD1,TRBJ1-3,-,CSVQQQGGNTIYF,TGCAGCGTCCAGCAACAGGGGGGAAACACCATATATTTT
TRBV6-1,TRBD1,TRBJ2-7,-,CASSEKDRSSYEQYF,TGTGCCAGCAGTGAAAAGGACAGGAGCTCCTACGAGCAGTACTTC
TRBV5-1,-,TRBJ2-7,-,CASSSGRLVPSSYEQYF,TGCGCCAGCAGCTCGGGTCGACTAGTCCCCTCCTCCTACGAGCAGTACTTC
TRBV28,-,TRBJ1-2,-,CASNTRQANYGYTF,TGTGCCAGCAACACCAGGCAAGCTAACTATGGCTACACCTTC
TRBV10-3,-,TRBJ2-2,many,CAIRRRGGGFNTGELFF,TGTGCCATCAGAAGAAGAGGGGGTGGATTTAACACCGGGGAGCTGTTTTTT
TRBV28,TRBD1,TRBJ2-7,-,CASSLPTGASSYEQYF,TGTGCCAGCAGCTTGCCGACAGGGGCAAGCTCCTACGAGCAGTACTTC
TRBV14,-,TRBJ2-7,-,CASSQDIAENPHEQYF,TGTGCCAGCAGCCAAGATATAGCGGAGAACCCCCACGAGCAGTACTTC
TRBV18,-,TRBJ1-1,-,CASSPARVGALSNTEAFF,TGTGCCAGCTCACCAGCGCGGGTGGGAGCTCTCTCGAACACTGAAGCTTTCTTT
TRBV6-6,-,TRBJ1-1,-,CASTLGGGNSEAFF,TGTGCCAGCACTTTGGGGGGAGGGAACTCTGAAGCTTTCTTT
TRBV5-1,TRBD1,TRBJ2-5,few,CASRQDRGGGETQYF,TGCGCCAGCCGCCAGGACAGGGGCGGTGGGGAGACCCAGTACTTC
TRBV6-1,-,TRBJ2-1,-,CASSEFQREQFF,TGTGCCAGCAGTGAATTCCAGCGGGAGCAGTTCTTC
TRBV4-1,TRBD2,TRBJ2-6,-,CASSPGGAGESIGANVLTF,TGCGCCAGCAGCCCGGGGGGGGCAGGGGAGTCAATAGGGGCCAACGTCCTGACTTTC
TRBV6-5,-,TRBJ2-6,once,CASSNSFSGANVLTF,TGTGCCAGCAGTAACAGCTTCTCTGGGGCCAACGTCCTGACTTTC
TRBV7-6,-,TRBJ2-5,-,CASSLRTSQPGLETQYF,TGTGCCAGCAGCTTGAGGACAAGTCAACCTGGGTTGGAGACCCAGTACTTC
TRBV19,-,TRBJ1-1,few,CASSPRRGSLKMNTEAFF,TGTGCCAGTAGCCCTAGGCGGGGTTCTCTAAAAATGAACACTGAAGCTTTCTTT
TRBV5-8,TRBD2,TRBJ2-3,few,CASPSGGALTDTQYF,TGTGCCAGCCCCTCGGGGGGGGCGCTGACAGATACGCAGTATTTT
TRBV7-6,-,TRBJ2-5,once,CASGRETQYF,TGTGCCAGCGGTAGAGAGACCCAGTACTTC
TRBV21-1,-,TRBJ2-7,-,CASSKEVRGLAGIYEQYF,TGTGCCAGCAGCAAAGAAGTTAGAGGACTAGCGGGGATCTACGAGCAGTACTTC
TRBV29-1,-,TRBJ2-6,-,CSVEDGGANVLTF,TGCAGCGTTGAAGATGGCGGGGCCAACGTCCTGACTTTC
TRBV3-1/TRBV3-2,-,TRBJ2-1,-,CASRAEGSEQFF,TGTGCCAGCAGGGCAGAGGGAAGTGAGCAGTTCTTC
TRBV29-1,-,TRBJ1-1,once,CSAPEDTEAFF,TGCAGCGCCCCCGAGGACACTGAAGCTTTCTTT
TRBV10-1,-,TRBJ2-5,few,CATSTGETQYF,TGCGCCACCAGCACGGGGGAGACCCAGTACTTC
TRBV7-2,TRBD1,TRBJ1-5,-,CASSPQGDNQPQHF,TGTGCCAGCAGCCCTCAGGGGGACAATCAGCCCCAGCATTTT
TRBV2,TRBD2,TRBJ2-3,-,CASSQPGNRLLAGDADTQYF,TGTGCCAGCAGTCAACCAGGTAACCGGCTACTAGCGGGAGATGCAGATACGCAGTATTTT
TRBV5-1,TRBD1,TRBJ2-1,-,CASSADGTGLYNEQFF,TGCGCCAGCAGCGCTGACGGGACAGGGCTTTACAATGAGCAGTTCTTC
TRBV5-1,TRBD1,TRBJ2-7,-,CASSLDRADEQYF,TGCGCCAGCAGCCTGGACAGGGCGGACGAGCAGTACTTC
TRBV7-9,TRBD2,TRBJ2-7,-,CASSLARGTELTSYEQYF,TGTGCCAGCAGCTTAGCGCGGGGGACGGAGCTTACCTCCTACGAGCAGTACTTC
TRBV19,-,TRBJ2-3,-,CASSLRDTSVDTQYF,TGTGCCAGTAGTCTCCGGGACACTTCGGTAGATACGCAGTATTTT
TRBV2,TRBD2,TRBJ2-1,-,CASSEGVGGMVQFF,TGTGCCAGCAGTGAAGGGGTCGGGGGGATGGTGCAGTTCTTC
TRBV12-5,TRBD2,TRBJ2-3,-,CASGFGREEDTQYF,TGTGCTAGTGGTTTTGGGCGGGAGGAAGATACGCAGTATTTT
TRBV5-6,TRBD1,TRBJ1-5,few,CASSSLIAGTGDQPQHF,TGTGCCAGCAGCTCGTTAATAGCCGGGACAGGGGATCAGCCCCAGCATTTT
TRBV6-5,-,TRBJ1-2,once,CASTLGGGAFSYTF,TGTGCCAGCACCCTTGGCGGAGGGGCGTTTTCCTACACCTTC
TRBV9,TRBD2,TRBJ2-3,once,CASSVASGRTTDTQYF,TGTGCCAGCAGCGTAGCTAGCGGGAGGACGACAGATACGCAGTATTTT
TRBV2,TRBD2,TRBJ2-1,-,CAGGLAGGSSYNEQFF,TGTGCCGGGGGACTAGCGGGTGGGAGCTCCTACAATGAGCAGTTCTTC
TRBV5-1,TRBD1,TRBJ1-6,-,CASSLEPPGQNSPLHF,TGCGCCAGCAGCTTGGAGCCTCCGGGACAGAATTCACCCCTCCACTTT
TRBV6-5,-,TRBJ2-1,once,CASSPTGSYNEQFF,TGTGCCAGCAGTCCTACAGGGTCCTACAATGAGCAGTTCTTC